What follows are 20 T cell receptor beta chains derived from one specimen sequenced in a study of T cell responses to AZD1222 COVID-19 vaccine. Profiled with immunoSEQ multiplex PCR; TCRdb holds only in-frame clones, not every one. The data contain about 140,000 clones, under 95% of them seen just once; the ten biggest clones take up around 5.1%. The starting material was peripheral blood, obtained on day 0 of AZD1222 vaccination. Source of these receptors: an adult in good health.

The chain combines TRBV4-1 with TRBJ1-1; D is unresolved. Trimming took off 2 bases at V and 1 base at J, with 5 bases between the two ends. The CDR3 covers 13 residues. CDR1 is MGHRA, CDR2 YSYEKL, per germline. For the CDR3, the DNA is TGCGCCAGCAGCCAAAACCGGAACACTGAAGCTTTCTTT. Protein: CASSQNRNTEAFF.

J is TRBJ1-2 and V is TRBV9; D remains unclear. The V gene's germline CDR1 is SGDLS and CDR2 YYNGEE. V lost 0 bases to trimming and J lost 0 bases, with 9 bases between them. This CDR3 spans 15 amino acids. Here the CDR3 DNA reads TGTGCCAGCAGCGTAGATCTTGGGGCTAACTATGGCTACACCTTC. This encodes CASSVDLGANYGYTF.

The gene calls are TRBV12-3 or TRBV12-4 and TRBJ2-3; D is ambiguous. The V gene lost 1 base and the J gene lost 4 bases, with 3 bases spanning the gap. This CDR3 contains 12 residues. CDR3 in amino acids: CASSLVSDTQYF. CDR3 coding DNA: TGTGCCAGCAGTTTAGTTTCAGATACGCAGTATTTT.

The chain employs TRBV10-3 and TRBJ2-7, with D maybe TRBD1 (6 bases). V was pared by 5 bases and J by 6 bases, with 20 bases between. This CDR3 comprises 15 residues. CDR1 and CDR2 from the germline V gene are ENHRY and SYGVKD. Written as DNA, the CDR3 is TGTGCCATCAGTTCGAGCCGGAGTACAGGGTCCGAGCAGTACTTC. It translates to CAISSSRSTGSEQYF.

This clone occurred once. V is TRBV10-3 and J is TRBJ2-1; tentatively, D is TRBD2 (5 bases). The germline V gene has CDR1 ENHRY and CDR2 SYGVKD. Trimming pared 3 bases from V and 0 bases from J, leaving 9 bases between. The CDR3 is made up of 15 amino acids. The CDR3 reads CAISDPGNSYNEQFF. The CDR3 DNA follows: TGTGCCATCAGTGACCCGGGAAACTCCTACAATGAGCAGTTCTTC.

The J gene is TRBJ1-1, the V gene TRBV11-1; D may be TRBD1 (5 bases). Trimming stripped 6 bases from V and 8 bases from J, with 10 bases between. The CDR3 covers 11 residues. CDR1 and CDR2 (germline): SGHAT, FQDESV (reference sequence). CDR3 bases: TGTGCCAGCAGTAGGGGCGGAGAAGCTTTCTTT. Translation gives CASSRGGEAFF.

The rearrangement joins TRBV2 to TRBJ2-3, with unresolved D. V lost 6 bases and J lost 2, with 6 bases in between. The germline gives CDR1 SNHLY, CDR2 FYNNEI. The CDR3 spans 12 residues. This chain's CDR3 is CASREHTDTQYF. In DNA, the CDR3 is TGTGCCAGCAGAGAACACACAGATACGCAGTATTTT.

The rearrangement joins TRBV7-9 to TRBJ2-1; 7 nucleotides match TRBD2. This CDR3 contains 16 residues. The ends lost 2 bases at V and 7 bases at J; junction bases unmatched: 11. CDR1 and CDR2 (germline): SEHNR, FQNEAQ (reference sequence). CDR3 sequence: CASSLPRVAGKNEQFF. CDR3 nucleotides: TGTGCCAGCAGCTTACCCAGGGTAGCGGGTAAGAATGAGCAGTTCTTC.

The gene calls are TRBV6-5 and TRBJ2-7; possibly TRBD2 for D (6 bases). The CDR3 is made up of 14 amino acids. Between the trimmed V and J ends, which lost 6 bases and 3 bases, there was a span of 15 bases. Germline CDR1 is MNHEY and CDR2 is SVGAGI. CDR3 amino acids: CASSPRVSGYEQYF. DNA of the CDR3: TGTGCCAGCAGCCCCCGGGTTAGCGGCTACGAGCAGTACTTC.

The chain recombines TRBV6-1 with TRBJ1-5; maybe TRBD1 (6 bases). The CDR3 extends over 16 amino acids. Trimming left V 4 bases short and J 5 bases short, with 18 bases between. Per germline, CDR1 MNHNS and CDR2 SASEGT. The CDR3 region is CASSAGPTGQHQPQHF. The CDR3 bases are TGTGCCAGCAGTGCGGGACCGACAGGACAACATCAGCCCCAGCATTTT.

The CDR3 DNA reads as TGTGCCAGCAGTGAAGGGACAGACGTCTATGGCTACACCTTC. Translation: CASSEGTDVYGYTF. The chain combines TRBV6-1 with TRBJ1-2, with a weak D call TRBD1 (6 bases). This CDR3 spans 14 amino acids. V lost 1 base and J 4 bases, leaving 10 bases between the germline ends. CDR1 MNHNS and CDR2 SASEGT come from the germline V gene.

The V and J genes are TRBV5-1 and TRBJ2-1; no definite D call. The CDR3 runs 15 residues. V lost 0 bases and J lost 7, with 14 bases in between. Germline lookup yields CDR1 SGHRS and CDR2 YFSETQ. The CDR3 nucleotides read TGCGCCAGCAGCTTGGTCGTGTCAGTACATAATGAGCAGTTCTTC. The encoded protein is CASSLVVSVHNEQFF.

The rearrangement joins TRBV19 to TRBJ1-4; D remains unclear. The germline V gene encodes CDR1 LNHDA and CDR2 SQIVND (reference sequence). Trimming pared 8 bases from V and 0 bases from J, leaving 16 bases between. This CDR3 has 16 amino acids. CDR3 nucleotide sequence: TGTGCCAGTGGTGGACTCGGAGGTACAACTAATGAAAAACTGTTTTTT. It codes for CASGGLGGTTNEKLFF.

The chain uses TRBV4-3 and TRBJ1-2; possible D gene TRBD1, 6 bases. With 0 bases removed from V and 5 bases from J, the gap between germline ends came to 10 bases. CDR3 length equals 14 residues. Germline V gene lookup returns CDR1 LGHNA and CDR2 YSLEER. CDR3 nucleotide sequence: TGCGCCAGCAGCCAAGACCCTACAGGGTATGGCTACACCTTC. Amino acids: CASSQDPTGYGYTF.

This chain joins TRBV5-1 and TRBJ1-4; D is uncertain. CDR3 size: 15 residues. Germline loops: CDR1 SGHRS, CDR2 YFSETQ. Deletions cut 0 bases from V and 0 bases from J, with 6 bases between. The DNA of the CDR3 is TGCGCCAGCAGCTTGGCCGGGGCAACTAATGAAAAACTGTTTTTT. Its translation: CASSLAGATNEKLFF.

Worth noting for this clone: This CDR3 is also generated by other DNA sequences in the sample. V and J are TRBV6-5 and TRBJ1-1; 7 positions match TRBD1. This CDR3 region has 12 residues. J gave up 4 bases and V 5 bases, and 1 base lay outside the gene matches. Germline V gene sequence: CDR1 MNHEY, CDR2 SVGAGI. CDR3 residues: CASSTGVTEAFF. Here the CDR3 DNA reads TGTGCCAGCAGTACAGGGGTCACTGAAGCTTTCTTT.

The chain employs TRBV4-3 and TRBJ2-7, with 8 bases that match TRBD2. Losses at the gene ends were 0 bases for V and 4 bases for J; bases not matched to a gene: 5. The CDR3 consists of 15 residues. Germline V gene data show CDR1 as LGHNA and CDR2 as YSLEER. The DNA for the CDR3 is TGCGCCAGCAGCCAAGATCTAGCGGGCGAATACGAGCAGTACTTC. Its translation: CASSQDLAGEYEQYF.

The CDR3 region is CASSLGMGLVEPQHF. The CDR3 region has the DNA TGTGCCAGCAGCCTGGGGATGGGGCTCGTAGAGCCCCAGCATTTT. The chain joins TRBV7-9 to TRBJ1-5, with D perhaps matching TRBD1 (5 bases). The CDR3 spans 15 residues. Trimming left V 5 bases short and J 8 bases short, with 19 bases between. Germline CDR1 and CDR2: SEHNR and FQNEAQ (reference sequence).

The V gene is TRBV5-1, the J gene TRBJ2-5; D not resolved. Germline assignment: CDR1 SGHRS and CDR2 YFSETQ. V lost 4 bases, J lost 0 bases, and 4 bases lay in between. This CDR3 region has 12 residues. CDR3 DNA: TGCGCCAGCAGCACCGACCAAGAGACCCAGTACTTC. It codes for CASSTDQETQYF.

V gene TRBV4-3 combines with J gene TRBJ2-5; the D is unclear. Germline-derived CDR1 and CDR2 are LGHNA and YSLEER. The CDR3 sequence is 15 residues long. V was shortened by 0 bases and J by 5 bases, with 13 bases between the two germline ends. The CDR3 protein is CASSQDPRGVETQYF. The DNA for the CDR3 is TGCGCCAGCAGCCAAGACCCCCGAGGTGTGGAGACCCAGTACTTC.